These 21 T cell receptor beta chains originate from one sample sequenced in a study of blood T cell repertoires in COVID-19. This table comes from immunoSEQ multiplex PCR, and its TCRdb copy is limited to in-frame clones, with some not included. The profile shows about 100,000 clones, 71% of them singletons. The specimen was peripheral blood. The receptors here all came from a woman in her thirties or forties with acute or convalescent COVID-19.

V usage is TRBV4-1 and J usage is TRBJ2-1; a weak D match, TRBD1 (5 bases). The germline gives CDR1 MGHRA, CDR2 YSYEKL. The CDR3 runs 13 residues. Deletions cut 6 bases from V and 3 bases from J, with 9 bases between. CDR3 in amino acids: CASRPDSYNEQFF. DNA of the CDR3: TGCGCCAGCAGACCAGACAGCTACAATGAGCAGTTCTTC.

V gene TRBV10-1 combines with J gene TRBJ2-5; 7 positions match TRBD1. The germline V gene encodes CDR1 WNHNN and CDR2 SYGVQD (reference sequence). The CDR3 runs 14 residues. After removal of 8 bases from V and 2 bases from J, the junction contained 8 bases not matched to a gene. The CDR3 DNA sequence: TGCGCCAGCGCCCCGGACAGGACACAAGAGACCCAGTACTTC. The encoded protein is CASAPDRTQETQYF.

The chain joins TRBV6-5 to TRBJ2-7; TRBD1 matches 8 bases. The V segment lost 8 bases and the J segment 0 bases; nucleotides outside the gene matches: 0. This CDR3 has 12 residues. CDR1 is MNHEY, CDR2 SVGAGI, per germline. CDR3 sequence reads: CASGTGSYEQYF. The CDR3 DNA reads TGTGCCAGCGGGACAGGCTCCTACGAGCAGTACTTC.

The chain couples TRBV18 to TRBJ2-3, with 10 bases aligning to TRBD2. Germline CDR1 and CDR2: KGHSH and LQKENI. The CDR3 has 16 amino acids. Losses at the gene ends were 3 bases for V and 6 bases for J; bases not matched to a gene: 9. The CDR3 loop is CASSPPLAGGGDTQYF. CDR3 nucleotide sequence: TGTGCCAGCTCACCCCCATTAGCGGGGGGCGGCGATACGCAGTATTTT.

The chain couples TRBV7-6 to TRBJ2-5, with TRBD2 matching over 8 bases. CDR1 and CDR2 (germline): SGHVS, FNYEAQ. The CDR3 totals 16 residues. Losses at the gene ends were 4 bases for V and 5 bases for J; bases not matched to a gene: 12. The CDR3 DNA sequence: TGTGCCAGCAGCTCCTCGACAGCGGGGGCGGGGGAGACCCAGTACTTC. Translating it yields CASSSSTAGAGETQYF.

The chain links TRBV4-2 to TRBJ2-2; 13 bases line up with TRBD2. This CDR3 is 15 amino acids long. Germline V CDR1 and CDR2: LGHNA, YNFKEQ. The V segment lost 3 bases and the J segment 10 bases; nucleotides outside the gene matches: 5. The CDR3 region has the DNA TGTGCCAGCAGCCACCGGACTAGCGGGGGCCAGGAGCTGTTTTTT. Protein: CASSHRTSGGQELFF.

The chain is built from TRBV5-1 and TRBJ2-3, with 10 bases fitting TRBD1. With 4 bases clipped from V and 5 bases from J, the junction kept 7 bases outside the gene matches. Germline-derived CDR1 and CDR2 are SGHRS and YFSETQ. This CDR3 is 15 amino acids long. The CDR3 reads CASSLRDRGGDTQYF. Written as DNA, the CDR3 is TGCGCCAGCAGCCTCAGGGACAGGGGAGGAGATACGCAGTATTTT.

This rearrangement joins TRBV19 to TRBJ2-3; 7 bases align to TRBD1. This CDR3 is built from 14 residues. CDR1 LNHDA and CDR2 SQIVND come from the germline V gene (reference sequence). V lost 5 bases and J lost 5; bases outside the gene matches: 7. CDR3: CASSHGTERDTQYF. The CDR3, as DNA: TGTGCCAGTAGTCACGGGACAGAAAGAGATACGCAGTATTTT.

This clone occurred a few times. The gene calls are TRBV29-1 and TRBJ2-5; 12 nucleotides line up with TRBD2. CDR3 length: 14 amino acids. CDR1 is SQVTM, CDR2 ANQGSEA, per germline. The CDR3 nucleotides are TGCAGTACTACCCGACTAGCGGGGGTAGAGACCCAGTACTTC. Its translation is CSTTRLAGVETQYF.

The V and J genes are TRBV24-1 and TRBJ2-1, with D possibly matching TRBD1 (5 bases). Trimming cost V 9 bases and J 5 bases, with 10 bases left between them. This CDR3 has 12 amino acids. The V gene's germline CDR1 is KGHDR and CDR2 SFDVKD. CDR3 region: CATGAGHNEQFF. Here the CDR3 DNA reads TGTGCCACCGGGGCAGGTCACAATGAGCAGTTCTTC.

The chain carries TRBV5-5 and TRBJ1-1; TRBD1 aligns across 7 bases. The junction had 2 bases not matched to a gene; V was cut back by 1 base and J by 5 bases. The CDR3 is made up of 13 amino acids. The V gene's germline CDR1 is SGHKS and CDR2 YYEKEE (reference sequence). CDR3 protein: CASSLTGVTEAFF. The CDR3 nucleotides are TGTGCCAGCAGCTTGACAGGGGTAACTGAAGCTTTCTTT.

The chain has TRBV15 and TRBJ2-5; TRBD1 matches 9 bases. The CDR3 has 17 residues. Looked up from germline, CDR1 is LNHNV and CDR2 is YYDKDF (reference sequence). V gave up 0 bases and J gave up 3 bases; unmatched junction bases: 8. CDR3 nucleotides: TGTGCCACCAGCAGAGATCCTATTAGGACAGGGGAAGAGACCCAGTACTTC. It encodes CATSRDPIRTGEETQYF.

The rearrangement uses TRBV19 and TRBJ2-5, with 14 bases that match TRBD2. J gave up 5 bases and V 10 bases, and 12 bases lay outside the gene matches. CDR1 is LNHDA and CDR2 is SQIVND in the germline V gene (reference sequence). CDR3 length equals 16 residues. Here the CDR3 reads CATGTSGGQPSETQYF. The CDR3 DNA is TGTGCCACCGGGACTAGCGGGGGCCAGCCAAGCGAGACCCAGTACTTC.

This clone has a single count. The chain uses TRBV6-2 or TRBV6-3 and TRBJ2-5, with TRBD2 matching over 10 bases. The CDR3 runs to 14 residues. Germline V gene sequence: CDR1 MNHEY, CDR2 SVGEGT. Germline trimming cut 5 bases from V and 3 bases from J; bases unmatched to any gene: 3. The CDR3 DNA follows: TGTGCCAGCAGTCTAGCGGGGGCTAAAGAGACCCAGTACTTC. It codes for CASSLAGAKETQYF.

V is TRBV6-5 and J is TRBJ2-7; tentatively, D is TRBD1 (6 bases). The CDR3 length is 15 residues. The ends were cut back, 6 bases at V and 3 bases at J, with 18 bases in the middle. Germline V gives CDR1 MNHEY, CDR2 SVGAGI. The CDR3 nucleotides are TGTGCCAGCAGGACCGCAGGGGTTCTAAACTACGAGCAGTACTTC. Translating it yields CASRTAGVLNYEQYF.

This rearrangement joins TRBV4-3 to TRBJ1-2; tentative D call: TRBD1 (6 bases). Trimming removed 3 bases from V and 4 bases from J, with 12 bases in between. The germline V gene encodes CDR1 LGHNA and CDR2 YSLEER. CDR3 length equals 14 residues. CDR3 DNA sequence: TGCGCCAGCAGCCAGCAGGGGTCTCTCTATGGCTACACCTTC. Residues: CASSQQGSLYGYTF.

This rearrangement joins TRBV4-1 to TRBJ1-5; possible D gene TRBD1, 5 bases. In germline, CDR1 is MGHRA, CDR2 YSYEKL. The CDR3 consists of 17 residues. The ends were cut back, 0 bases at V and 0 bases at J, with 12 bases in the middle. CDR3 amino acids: CASSQDPGLNSNQPQHF. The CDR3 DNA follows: TGCGCCAGCAGCCAAGATCCGGGACTGAATAGCAATCAGCCCCAGCATTTT.

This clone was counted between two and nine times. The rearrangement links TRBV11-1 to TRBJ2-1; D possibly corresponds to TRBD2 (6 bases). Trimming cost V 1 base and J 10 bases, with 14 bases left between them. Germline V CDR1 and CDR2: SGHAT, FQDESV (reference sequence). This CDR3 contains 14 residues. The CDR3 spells CASSLEGGDDEQFF. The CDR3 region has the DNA TGTGCCAGCAGCTTAGAAGGAGGGGATGACGAGCAGTTCTTC.

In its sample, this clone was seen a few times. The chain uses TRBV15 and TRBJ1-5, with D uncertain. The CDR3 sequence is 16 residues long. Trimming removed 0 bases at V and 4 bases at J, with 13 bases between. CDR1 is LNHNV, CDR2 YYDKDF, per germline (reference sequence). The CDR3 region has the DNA TGTGCCACCAGCAGAGATATGTCCCCTGAGAATCAGCCCCAGCATTTT. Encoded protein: CATSRDMSPENQPQHF. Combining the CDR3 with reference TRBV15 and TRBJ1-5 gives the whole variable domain DAMVIQNPRYQVTQFGKPVTLSCSQTLNHNVMYWYQQKSSQAPKLLFHYYDKDFNNEADTPDNFQSRRPNTSFCFLDIRSPGLGDTAMYLCATSRDMSPENQPQHFGDGTRLSIL.

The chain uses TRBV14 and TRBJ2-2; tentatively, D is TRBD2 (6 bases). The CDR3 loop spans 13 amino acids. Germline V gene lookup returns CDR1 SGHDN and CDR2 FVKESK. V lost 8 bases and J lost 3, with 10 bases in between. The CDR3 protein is CASGTGYTGELFF. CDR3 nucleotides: TGTGCCAGCGGGACTGGGTACACCGGGGAGCTGTTTTTT.

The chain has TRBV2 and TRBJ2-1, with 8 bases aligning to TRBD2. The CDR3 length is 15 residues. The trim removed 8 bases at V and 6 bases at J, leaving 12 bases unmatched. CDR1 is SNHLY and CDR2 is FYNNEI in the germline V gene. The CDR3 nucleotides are TGTGCCAGCCAATCGGGAGGGGGGCCATTCAATGAGCAGTTCTTC. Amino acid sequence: CASQSGGGPFNEQFF.